This T cell receptor beta chain was captured in a study of cytomegalovirus exposure and HLA in healthy donors. 60 Vbeta and 13 Jbeta primers were used in PCR. Study processing details: Per a later analysis, the number of unique TCR beta chains was some 82 million, of which roughly 9.9 million were shared. Produced via immunoSEQ multiplex PCR; TCRdb's table is partial and in-frame only. D and trimming were read from the DNA, whereas the V and J calls and clone size are those reported in that table. This sample has tens of thousands of clones, with 75% found just once. Despite likely unrecorded immune exposures, the donors were nominally healthy at the time of sampling. Regarding the study as a whole: The study put under 200 TCR beta chains on its list as cytomegalovirus-associated.

The CDR3 length is 13 residues. Germline assignment: CDR1 SNHLY and CDR2 FYNNEI. V was shortened by 1 base and J by 5 bases, with 6 bases between the two germline ends. This clone was observed a few times. Its cognate antigen is unknown. Input material: PBMCs. The chain recombines TRBV2 with TRBJ1-3; perhaps TRBD1 as D (5 bases). The receptor's source is a woman between 35 and 50 years old in good health and CMV-seronegative. This CDR3 reads CASSEDRRNTIYF. For the CDR3, the DNA is TGTGCCAGCAGTGAAGACAGGCGAAACACCATATATTTT.